This passage covers 23 T cell receptor beta chains from one sample sequenced in a study of T cell responses to AZD1222 COVID-19 vaccine. The data were produced by immunoSEQ multiplex PCR, yet TCRdb's version contains in-frame clones alone and is incomplete. The sample consists of around 130,000 clones, about 94% of them appearing once. The sample in question was peripheral blood, obtained 28 days after the second AZD1222 dose. These receptors all come from an adult who received the AZD1222 COVID-19 vaccine.

The chain carries TRBV7-6 and TRBJ2-2; D is undetermined. CDR3 length equals 12 residues. Germline CDR1 and CDR2: SGHVS and FNYEAQ. V gave up 4 bases and J gave up 4 bases, with 4 bases separating them. The CDR3 bases are TGTGCCAGCAGCTGGGCCACCGGGGAGCTGTTTTTT. It yields the protein CASSWATGELFF.

This sequence joins TRBV27 and TRBJ1-3; a possible D gene is TRBD1 (5 bases). Germline CDR1 MNHEY, CDR2 SMNVEV (reference sequence). The length of the CDR3 is 16 residues. V lost 6 bases, J lost 2 bases, and 17 bases lay in between. The CDR3 bases are TGTGCCAGCAGGCCCCGGGACGGAGGTCCTGGAAACACCATATATTTT. This gives the protein CASRPRDGGPGNTIYF.

V is TRBV28 and J is TRBJ1-6, with 8 bases fitting TRBD1. This CDR3 contains 13 residues. CDR1 and CDR2 from the germline V gene are MDHEN and SYDVKM. J was trimmed by 9 bases and V by 6 bases; bases with no gene match: 4. The CDR3 DNA reads as TGTGCCAGCAGGGCACAGGGGGGTTCACCCCTCCACTTT. Protein sequence: CASRAQGGSPLHF.

The rearrangement links TRBV5-5 to TRBJ1-1; D call uncertain. V shed 0 bases and J shed 0 bases, with 0 bases lying between them. CDR3 length equals 12 residues. The germline V gene has CDR1 SGHKS and CDR2 YYEKEE (reference sequence). CDR3: CASSLVNTEAFF. The CDR3 DNA reads as TGTGCCAGCAGCTTGGTGAACACTGAAGCTTTCTTT.

The count of this clone is one. The chain links TRBV13 to TRBJ2-5, with D perhaps TRBD2 (6 bases). This CDR3 is built from 15 residues. Deletions cut 5 bases from V and 1 base from J, with 14 bases between. Germline V lookup: CDR1 PRHDT, CDR2 FYEKMQ (reference sequence). The chain's CDR3 is CASSLTGTRQETQYF. The CDR3 DNA reads as TGTGCCAGCAGCCTCACCGGGACTCGCCAAGAGACCCAGTACTTC. Full variable domain (outside the CDR3, taken from reference TRBV13 and TRBJ2-5): AAGVIQSPRHLIKEKRETATLKCYPIPRHDTVYWYQQGPGQDPQFLISFYEKMQSDKGSIPDRFSAQQFSDYHSELNMSSLELGDSALYFCASSLTGTRQETQYFGPGTRLLVL.

The chain carries TRBV7-3 and TRBJ2-3; 7 nucleotides align to TRBD1. V was clipped by 1 base and J by 4 bases; unmatched bases: 8. Germline V gene sequence: CDR1 SGHTA, CDR2 FQGTGA. This CDR3 region has 16 residues. CDR3 sequence (DNA): TGTGCCAGCAGCTTAAAGGGAACAGGGGTTCCAGATACGCAGTATTTT. Protein sequence: CASSLKGTGVPDTQYF.

The V call is TRBV6-1, the J call TRBJ1-3, with no clear D. There are 16 residues in the CDR3. The germline V gene has CDR1 MNHNS and CDR2 SASEGT. Trimming cost V 0 bases and J 0 bases, with 9 bases left between them. The CDR3 loop reads CASSEAVTRSGNTIYF. The DNA of the CDR3 is TGTGCCAGCAGTGAAGCAGTCACTCGCTCTGGAAACACCATATATTTT.

The chain has TRBV5-4 and TRBJ1-1; D remains unclear. The CDR3 is 15 residues long. The V end lost 6 bases, the J end lost 1 base, and 16 bases lay between the germline ends. Germline V gene sequence: CDR1 SGHNT, CDR2 YYREEE (reference sequence). The CDR3 reads CASTLGPKGNTEAFF. The CDR3 bases are TGTGCCAGCACCCTGGGCCCAAAAGGGAACACTGAAGCTTTCTTT.

This clone was seen a single time. The chain joins TRBV4-1 to TRBJ2-1, with D unresolved. The ends were cut back, 2 bases at V and 0 bases at J, with 11 bases in the middle. Germline V lookup: CDR1 MGHRA, CDR2 YSYEKL. The CDR3 has 16 amino acids. This CDR3 reads CASSQPDLSSYNEQFF. The CDR3 coding sequence is TGCGCCAGCAGCCAACCAGACCTCAGCTCCTACAATGAGCAGTTCTTC.

This chain links TRBV5-6 with TRBJ2-1; D may match TRBD1 or TRBD2 (5 bases each). V lost 3 bases, J lost 8 bases, and 18 bases lay in between. The CDR3 is made up of 15 amino acids. Looked up from germline, CDR1 is SGHDT and CDR2 is YYEEEE. The CDR3 DNA reads TGTGCCAGCAGCTCGCCCGGCCAGGGAGTTCATGAGCAGTTCTTC. Residues: CASSSPGQGVHEQFF. The variable domain in full, with the rest retrieved from reference TRBV5-6 and TRBJ2-1, is DAGVTQSPTHLIKTRGQQVTLRCSPKSGHDTVSWYQQALGQGPQFIFQYYEEEERQRGNFPDRFSGHQFPNYSSELNVNALLLGDSALYLCASSSPGQGVHEQFFGPGTRLTVL.

The chain couples TRBV9 to TRBJ1-6; D is unclear. The CDR3 loop spans 13 amino acids. Germline V gene lookup returns CDR1 SGDLS and CDR2 YYNGEE. Between the trimmed V and J ends, which lost 1 base and 5 bases, there was a span of 4 bases. CDR3 in DNA: TGTGCCAGCAGCGTAAGGCATAATTCACCCCTCCACTTT. This gives the protein CASSVRHNSPLHF.

The chain combines TRBV28 with TRBJ2-7; 11 bases align to TRBD2. The trim removed 5 bases at V and 2 bases at J, leaving 8 bases unmatched. CDR3 length: 16 residues. Germline V gene lookup returns CDR1 MDHEN and CDR2 SYDVKM. The CDR3 loop is CASSTTSGGSPYEQYF. The CDR3 coding sequence is TGTGCCAGCAGTACAACTAGCGGGGGTTCCCCCTACGAGCAGTACTTC. Looking up the rest from reference TRBV28 and TRBJ2-7 gives the full variable domain: DVKVTQSSRYLVKRTGEKVFLECVQDMDHENMFWYRQDPGLGLRLIYFSYDVKMKEKGDIPEGYSVSREKKERFSLILESASTNQTSMYLCASSTTSGGSPYEQYFGPGTRLTVT.

The V call is TRBV10-3, the J call TRBJ1-1, with TRBD1 matching 8 bases. In germline, CDR1 is ENHRY, CDR2 SYGVKD. J lost 4 bases, V lost 10 bases, and 11 bases had no gene match. This CDR3 comprises 14 residues. CDR3 in amino acids: CATQGTGSGTEAFF. The CDR3 nucleotides are TGTGCCACCCAGGGGACAGGCTCGGGCACTGAAGCTTTCTTT.

Concerning this clone itself: One end of the junction does not line up with germline, which may come from a read error. This rearrangement joins TRBV6-1 to TRBJ1-1, with D unresolved. The CDR3 runs 12 residues. CDR1 and CDR2 (germline): MNHNS, SASEGT. CDR3 protein: CASSDYLGEVTF. The CDR3 coding sequence is TGTGCCAGCAGTGATTATCTAGGTGAGGTAACTTTT.

The V call is TRBV28, the J call TRBJ1-3, with no clear D. Trimming shortened V by 2 bases and J by 4 bases, and 6 bases separated the two germline ends. The CDR3 consists of 13 residues. The germline CDR1 and CDR2 sequences are MDHEN and SYDVKM. CDR3 in DNA: TGTGCCAGCAGTTTACAGTCAGGAAACACCATATATTTT. Translated, it gives CASSLQSGNTIYF.

This chain links TRBV28 with TRBJ2-7; TRBD1 matches at 8 bases. The J segment lost 4 bases and the V segment lost 7 bases, leaving 6 bases of the junction unmatched. This CDR3 comprises 13 residues. Germline CDR1 reads MDHEN; CDR2 reads SYDVKM. The CDR3 protein is CASTMTGDYEQYF. CDR3 DNA: TGTGCCAGCACCATGACAGGGGATTACGAGCAGTACTTC.

V is TRBV5-1 and J is TRBJ2-3; the D is unclear. Deletions cut 5 bases from V and 1 base from J, with 11 bases between. The CDR3 length is 14 residues. CDR1 and CDR2 from the germline V gene are SGHRS and YFSETQ. CDR3 region: CASRVGQGTDTQYF. CDR3 in DNA: TGCGCCAGCAGGGTTGGGCAGGGCACAGATACGCAGTATTTT.

The chain uses TRBV5-6 and TRBJ2-1; D ambiguous. Germline CDR1 SGHDT, CDR2 YYEEEE. This CDR3 has 14 amino acids. Trimming pared 0 bases from V and 4 bases from J, leaving 8 bases between. The CDR3 nucleotides read TGTGCCAGCAGCTTGGGGCTCAATTACAATGAGCAGTTCTTC. Encoded protein: CASSLGLNYNEQFF. The full variable domain, in which reference TRBV5-6 and TRBJ2-1 provide the parts outside the CDR3, is DAGVTQSPTHLIKTRGQQVTLRCSPKSGHDTVSWYQQALGQGPQFIFQYYEEEERQRGNFPDRFSGHQFPNYSSELNVNALLLGDSALYLCASSLGLNYNEQFFGPGTRLTVL.

The V gene is TRBV13, the J gene TRBJ2-5, with TRBD2 as a possible D gene (5 bases). V lost 2 bases, J lost 3 bases, and 25 bases lay in between. Germline CDR1 is PRHDT and CDR2 is FYEKMQ (reference sequence). This CDR3 has 19 amino acids. CDR3 loop: CASSLRYPLAGEREETQYF. CDR3 coding DNA: TGTGCCAGCAGCTTAAGGTACCCCCTCGCAGGAGAGAGGGAAGAGACCCAGTACTTC.

The genes are TRBV12-3 or TRBV12-4 and TRBJ1-5, with a tentative D call TRBD1 (5 bases). V was cut by 6 bases and J by 2 bases, with 8 bases left in between. The CDR3 is made up of 13 amino acids. The DNA for the CDR3 is TGTGCCAGCAGACAGGAGGGCAATCAGCCCCAGCATTTT. This gives the protein CASRQEGNQPQHF.

This clone was observed a single time. Other DNA sequences in this specimen translate into the identical CDR3. The J gene is TRBJ2-3, the V gene TRBV15; the D is unclear. The germline V gene encodes CDR1 LNHNV and CDR2 YYDKDF (reference sequence). V was clipped by 0 bases and J by 2 bases, with 6 bases between them. This CDR3 comprises 14 residues. CDR3 residues: CATSRERFTDTQYF. In DNA, the CDR3 is TGTGCCACCAGCAGAGAACGGTTCACAGATACGCAGTATTTT.

This rearrangement joins TRBV28 to TRBJ1-5, with D maybe TRBD1 (6 bases). This CDR3 is built from 16 residues. Trimming removed 6 bases at V and 3 bases at J, with 18 bases between. Germline V CDR1 and CDR2: MDHEN, SYDVKM. The CDR3 loop reads CASRPSGAGVNQPQHF. CDR3 in DNA: TGTGCCAGCAGGCCTTCGGGCGCAGGGGTCAATCAGCCCCAGCATTTT.

The V call is TRBV5-1, the J call TRBJ2-2; 8 nucleotides match TRBD2. The CDR3 is made up of 16 amino acids. CDR1 and CDR2 (germline): SGHRS, YFSETQ. V dropped 3 bases and J dropped 4; count of bases not matched to a gene: 8. The DNA for the CDR3 is TGCGCCAGCAGCTGGCTGGCGGGAGGTACCACCGGGGAGCTGTTTTTT. Its protein product is CASSWLAGGTTGELFF.